Listed below are T cell receptor beta chains from one sample, sequenced in a study of radiation and T cells in renal cell carcinoma. The assay was immunoSEQ multiplex PCR, and TCRdb's table has in-frame clones only and misses some. The sample carries around 100,000 clones, about 79% recorded once. The sequenced sample was blood, obtained from a patient whose treatment included radiotherapy and nephrectomy. These receptors all stem from a man between 60 and 75 years old with renal cell carcinoma. Both conserved end residues are part of each CDR3. A D gene is named only where the DNA matches it firmly. Clone size is given for some rows only: seen once, a few or many times, or a class if the clone is expanded.

>TRBV15|NA|14|TRBJ2-1|TRBD1
TGTGCCACCAGCAGAGAAAGACAGGGTGGTGAGCAGTTCTTC
CATSRERQGGEQFF
>TRBV2|few|12|TRBJ1-4|NA
TGTGCCAGCAGGGGGGTCAGTGAAAAACTGTTTTTT
CASRGVSEKLFF
>TRBV27|NA|13|TRBJ1-1|TRBD1
TGTGCCAGCAGTTTCCGGGACAGGGGAGTGGCTTTCTTT
CASSFRDRGVAFF
>TRBV7-2|NA|16|TRBJ1-3|NA
TGTGCCAGCAGCTTACAACACCGGGATTCTGGAAACACCATATATTTT
CASSLQHRDSGNTIYF
>TRBV28|NA|13|TRBJ2-7|TRBD1
TGTGCCAGCAGTGGGACAGGCACCTACGAGCAGTACTTC
CASSGTGTYEQYF
>TRBV9|once|16|TRBJ2-5|TRBD2
TGTGCCAGCAGCGCCCTAGCGGGAGGGGGCCCGGAGACCCAGTACTTC
CASSALAGGGPETQYF
>TRBV9|NA|15|TRBJ1-1|NA
TGTGCCAGCAGCGTAGTGAGTGGGGGAGGGCCTGAAGCTTTCTTT
CASSVVSGGGPEAFF
>TRBV10-3|NA|13|TRBJ1-2|TRBD1
TGTGCCATCGGGGTGACAGGGGACTATGGCTACACCTTC
CAIGVTGDYGYTF
>TRBV15|NA|15|TRBJ2-3|NA
TGTGCCACCAGCAGATCCAAGCCTAGCACAGATACGCAGTATTTT
CATSRSKPSTDTQYF
>TRBV6-1|NA|12|TRBJ2-2|NA
TGTGCCAGCCTTGGAAATACCGGGGAGCTGTTTTTT
CASLGNTGELFF
>TRBV5-1|NA|13|TRBJ2-5|NA
TGCGCCAGCAGCTTGGAAGCACAAGAGACCCAGTACTTC
CASSLEAQETQYF
>TRBV6-1|NA|14|TRBJ2-5|NA
TGTGCCAGCAGTGGTCGAGGTACTCAAGAGACCCAGTACTTC
CASSGRGTQETQYF
>TRBV4-2|NA|16|TRBJ1-5|NA
TGTGCCAGCAGCCAAGATCGGGAACTTAGCAATCAGCCCCAGCATTTT
CASSQDRELSNQPQHF
>TRBV30|NA|13|TRBJ1-6|NA
TGTGCCTGTGAGAGCTCCTATAATTCACCCCTCCACTTT
CACESSYNSPLHF
>TRBV15|NA|15|TRBJ1-1|TRBD1
TGTGCCACCAGCCCGAGGGACAGGGGAGGCACTGAAGCTTTCTTT
CATSPRDRGGTEAFF
>TRBV27|NA|15|TRBJ2-5|NA
TGTGCCAGCAGTTCTTCTACAGGGTTGGGGGAGACCCAGTACTTC
CASSSSTGLGETQYF
>TRBV21-1|NA|14|TRBJ2-2|NA
TGTGCCAGCAGCATCAGGGAAAACACCGGGGAGCTGTTTTTT
CASSIRENTGELFF
>TRBV27|NA|15|TRBJ1-2|TRBD1
TGTGCCAGCAGTTTCGGACAGGGGGCAATGGGGGGCTACACCTTC
CASSFGQGAMGGYTF
>TRBV27|NA|15|TRBJ2-7|TRBD2
TGTGCCAGCAGTCCCGGGGCTAGCGGGCGGTACGAGCAGTACTTC
CASSPGASGRYEQYF
>TRBV2|few|13|TRBJ2-1|TRBD1
TGTGCCAGCAATTTCGGACAGGGCAATGAGCAGTTCTTC
CASNFGQGNEQFF
>TRBV29-1|NA|14|TRBJ1-2|TRBD1
TGCAGCGTTGAAGGTCGGGGGACAGGGTATGGCTACACCTTC
CSVEGRGTGYGYTF
>TRBV19|few|16|TRBJ1-5|TRBD1
TGTGCCAGTACCCCTCGGACAGGCCTAAACAATCAGCCCCAGCATTTT
CASTPRTGLNNQPQHF
>TRBV28|NA|11|TRBJ1-2|NA
TGTGCCAGCAGCTCCGCGGGTGGCTACACCTTC
CASSSAGGYTF
>TRBV15|NA|15|TRBJ2-7|NA
TGTGCCACCAGCAGAGGGGGGCGGAGCTCCTACGAGCAGTACTTC
CATSRGGRSSYEQYF
>TRBV10-1|few|13|TRBJ2-1|TRBD1
TGCGCCAGCAGTGTGAACAGGGGCAATGAGCAGTTCTTC
CASSVNRGNEQFF
>TRBV6-5|NA|15|TRBJ2-1|NA
TGTGCCAGCAGTGGGGGGCTAGCAAGCTACAATGAGCAGTTCTTC
CASSGGLASYNEQFF
>TRBV7-8|few|12|TRBJ2-7|NA
TGTGCCAGCAGCTTAATGGGGGAGGAGCAGTACTTC
CASSLMGEEQYF
>TRBV30|once|14|TRBJ2-3|NA
TGTGCCTGGCGCGAAGCAGGGAACACAGATACGCAGTATTTT
CAWREAGNTDTQYF
>TRBV5-6|once|16|TRBJ1-2|TRBD1
TGTGCCAGCAGCTTGCGACAGGGTAACAGCCTAGGAGGCTACACCTTC
CASSLRQGNSLGGYTF
>TRBV7-2|once|14|TRBJ2-5|NA
TGTGCCAGCAGCTGGTCTTGGGGGCCAGGGACCCAGTACTTC
CASSWSWGPGTQYF
>TRBV7-3|NA|14|TRBJ1-1|NA
TGTGCCAGCAGCTTAGGGACGTACGATTCCGAAGCTTTCTTT
CASSLGTYDSEAFF
>TRBV7-2|NA|13|TRBJ1-5|NA
TGTGCCAGCAGCTTAGGTAGGGCCCAGCCCCAGCATTTT
CASSLGRAQPQHF
>TRBV7-2|NA|15|TRBJ1-6|NA
TGTGCCAGCAGCCCCCGACAGGTTTCTAATTCACCCCTCCACTTT
CASSPRQVSNSPLHF
>TRBV28|NA|16|TRBJ2-1|TRBD2
TGTGCCAGCAGGGGTAGCGGGAGGGTCGCCTACAATGAGCAGTTCTTC
CASRGSGRVAYNEQFF
>TRBV28|NA|15|TRBJ1-2|TRBD1
TGTGCCAGCAGTGTATACAGGGGGCCGGACTATGGCTACACCTTC
CASSVYRGPDYGYTF
>TRBV9|NA|13|TRBJ2-2|NA
TGTGCCAGCAGCCTCAGCGGAGCCGGGGAGCTGTTTTTT
CASSLSGAGELFF
>TRBV5-1|NA|14|TRBJ2-5|TRBD1
TGCGCCAGCGGCTTGACAGGGGGAGAGGTCACCCAGTACTTC
CASGLTGGEVTQYF
>TRBV7-8|NA|13|TRBJ2-5|NA
TGTGCCAGCAGGCAGGGGAGGCAAGAGACCCAGTACTTC
CASRQGRQETQYF
>TRBV4-1|NA|16|TRBJ2-7|TRBD1
TGCGCCAGCAGCCCTGGTTCTCGGACAGGGGGTCACGAGCAGTACTTC
CASSPGSRTGGHEQYF
>TRBV6-1|NA|14|TRBJ2-1|NA
TGTGCCAGCAGTGAAGGAGGGGCTTGGAATGAGCAGTTCTTC
CASSEGGAWNEQFF
>TRBV5-1|NA|16|TRBJ2-7|TRBD2
TGCGCCAGCAGCTTGGAGGTAGGGACTACCTGGTACGAGCAGTACTTC
CASSLEVGTTWYEQYF
>TRBV27|NA|16|TRBJ2-3|TRBD2
TGTGCCAGCAGTTTAAGGAGCGGGAGCGGTACAGATACGCAGTATTTT
CASSLRSGSGTDTQYF
>TRBV18|few|12|TRBJ2-7|NA
TGTGCCAGCTCACTTTCTGGCTACGAGCAGTACTTC
CASSLSGYEQYF
>TRBV10-3|NA|16|TRBJ2-3|TRBD2
TGTGCCATCAGTGATTCGACGGGAGGTCGCACAGATACGCAGTATTTT
CAISDSTGGRTDTQYF
>TRBV6-6|NA|14|TRBJ1-3|TRBD1
TGTGCCAGCAGCCAGGGACAGACTGGAAACACCATATATTTT
CASSQGQTGNTIYF
>TRBV15|NA|13|TRBJ2-7|NA
TGTGCCACCAGCAGGAACCAGGGCAACGAGCAGTACTTC
CATSRNQGNEQYF